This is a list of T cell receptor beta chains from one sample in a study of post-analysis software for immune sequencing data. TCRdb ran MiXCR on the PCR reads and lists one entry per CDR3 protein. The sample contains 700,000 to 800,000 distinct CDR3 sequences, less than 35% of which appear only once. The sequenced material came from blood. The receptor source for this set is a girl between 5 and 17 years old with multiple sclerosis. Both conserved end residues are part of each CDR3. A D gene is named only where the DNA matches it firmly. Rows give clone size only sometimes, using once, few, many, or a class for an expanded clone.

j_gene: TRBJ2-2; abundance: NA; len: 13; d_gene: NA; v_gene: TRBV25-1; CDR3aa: CASSEYNTGELFF; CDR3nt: TGTGCCAGCAGTGAATATAACACCGGGGAGCTGTTTTTT
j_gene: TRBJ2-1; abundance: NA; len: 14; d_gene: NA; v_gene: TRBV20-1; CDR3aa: CSARRGTGFNEQFF; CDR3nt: TGCAGTGCTCGTAGAGGGACGGGGTTCAATGAGCAGTTCTTC
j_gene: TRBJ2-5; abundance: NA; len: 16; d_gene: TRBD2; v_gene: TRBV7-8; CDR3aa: CASSHYTRETRETQYF; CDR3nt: TGTGCCAGCAGCCACTACACGCGGGAGACGCGAGAGACCCAGTACTTC
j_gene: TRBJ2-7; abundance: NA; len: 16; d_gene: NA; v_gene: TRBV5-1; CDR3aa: CASSPLSSVDICEQYF; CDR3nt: TGCGCCAGCAGCCCCCTTAGTAGCGTGGACATCTGCGAGCAGTACTTC
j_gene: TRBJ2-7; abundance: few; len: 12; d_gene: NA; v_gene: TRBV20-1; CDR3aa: CSAGSGGGEQYF; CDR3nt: TGCAGTGCTGGATCCGGGGGCGGCGAGCAGTACTTC
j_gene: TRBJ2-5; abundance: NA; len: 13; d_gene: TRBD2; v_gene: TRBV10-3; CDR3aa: CAIGTSGSNEQYF; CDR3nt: TGTGCCATCGGGACTAGCGGAAGCAATGAGCAGTACTTC
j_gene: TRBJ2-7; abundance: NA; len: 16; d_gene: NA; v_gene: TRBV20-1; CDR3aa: CSAKGAPKGFSYEQYF; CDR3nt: TGCAGTGCCAAAGGGGCCCCCAAGGGGTTCTCCTACGAGCAGTACTTC
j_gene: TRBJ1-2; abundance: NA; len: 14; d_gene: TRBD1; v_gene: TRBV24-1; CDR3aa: CATSEPGGDYGYTF; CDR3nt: TGTGCCACCAGTGAACCAGGGGGCGACTATGGCTACACCTTC
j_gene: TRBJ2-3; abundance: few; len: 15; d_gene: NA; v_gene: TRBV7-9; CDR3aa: CASSLDLREGDTQYF; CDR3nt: TGTGCCAGCAGCTTAGACCTGCGGGAAGGAGATACGCAGTATTTT
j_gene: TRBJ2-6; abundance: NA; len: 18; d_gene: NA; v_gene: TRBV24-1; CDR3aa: CATSDFRAGFSGANVLTF; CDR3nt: TGTGCCACCAGTGATTTCCGGGCGGGATTCTCTGGGGCCAACGTCCTGACTTTC
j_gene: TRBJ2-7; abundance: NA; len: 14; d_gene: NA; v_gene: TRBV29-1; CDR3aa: CSVEESGASYEQYF; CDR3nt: TGCAGCGTTGAAGAGTCCGGGGCGTCCTACGAGCAGTACTTC
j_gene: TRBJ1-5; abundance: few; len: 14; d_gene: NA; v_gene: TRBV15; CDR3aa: CATSHNRVDQPQHF; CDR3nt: TGTGCCACCAGCCATAACAGGGTAGATCAGCCCCAGCATTTT
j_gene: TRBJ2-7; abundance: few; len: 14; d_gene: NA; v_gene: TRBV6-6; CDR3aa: CASSYSGFGSEQYF; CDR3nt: TGTGCCAGCAGTTACTCAGGGTTTGGGTCCGAGCAGTACTTC
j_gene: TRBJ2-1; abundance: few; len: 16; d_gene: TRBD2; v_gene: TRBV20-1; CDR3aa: CSARSYGRFSYNEQFF; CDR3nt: TGCAGTGCTAGAAGTTACGGGAGGTTCTCCTACAATGAGCAGTTCTTC
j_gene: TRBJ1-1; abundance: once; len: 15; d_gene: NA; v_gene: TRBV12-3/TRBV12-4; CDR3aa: CASSFRADGNTEAFF; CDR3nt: TGTGCCAGCAGTTTTAGGGCCGACGGGAACACTGAAGCTTTCTTT
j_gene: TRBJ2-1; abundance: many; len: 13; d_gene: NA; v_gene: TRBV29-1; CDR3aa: CSVERTANNEQFF; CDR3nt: TGCAGCGTTGAAAGGACAGCAAACAATGAGCAGTTCTTC
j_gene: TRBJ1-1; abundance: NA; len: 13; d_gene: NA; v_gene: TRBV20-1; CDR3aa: CSARRGLNTEAFF; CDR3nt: TGCAGTGCCAGGCGGGGCCTGAACACTGAAGCTTTCTTT
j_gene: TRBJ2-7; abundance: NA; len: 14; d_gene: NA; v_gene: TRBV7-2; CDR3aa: CASSPGLGPYEQYF; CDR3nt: TGTGCCAGCAGCCCAGGGCTGGGACCCTACGAGCAGTACTTC
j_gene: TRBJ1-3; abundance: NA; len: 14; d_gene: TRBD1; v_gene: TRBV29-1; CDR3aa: CSVAGGQLGNTIYF; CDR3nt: TGCAGCGTCGCAGGGGGCCAACTTGGAAACACCATATATTTT
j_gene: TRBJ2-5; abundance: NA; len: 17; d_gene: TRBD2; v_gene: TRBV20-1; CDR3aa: CSARDFRTSGWEETQYF; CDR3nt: TGCAGTGCTAGAGATTTCCGGACTAGCGGATGGGAGGAGACCCAGTACTTC
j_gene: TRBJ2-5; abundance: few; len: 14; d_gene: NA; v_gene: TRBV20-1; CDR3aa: CSAAGQGKGETQYF; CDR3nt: TGCAGTGCCGCGGGCCAGGGGAAGGGAGAGACCCAGTACTTC
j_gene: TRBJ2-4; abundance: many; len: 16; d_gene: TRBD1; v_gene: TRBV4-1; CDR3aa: CASSHLPGTGKNIQYF; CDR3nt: TGCGCCAGCAGCCATTTACCCGGGACAGGCAAAAACATTCAGTACTTC
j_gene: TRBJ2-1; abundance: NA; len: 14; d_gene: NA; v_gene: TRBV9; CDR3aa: CASSVGADYNEQFF; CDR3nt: TGTGCCAGCAGCGTAGGTGCGGACTACAATGAGCAGTTCTTC
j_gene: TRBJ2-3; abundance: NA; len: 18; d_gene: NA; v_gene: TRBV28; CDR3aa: CASSPLEQSRRGTDTQYF; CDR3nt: TGTGCCAGCAGTCCCCTCGAGCAGTCCCGGAGGGGCACAGATACGCAGTATTTT
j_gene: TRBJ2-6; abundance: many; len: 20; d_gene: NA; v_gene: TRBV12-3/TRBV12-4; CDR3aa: CASSLTGSGVGGSGANVLTF; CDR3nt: TGTGCCAGCAGTTTAACAGGGTCGGGTGTCGGGGGTTCTGGGGCCAACGTCCTGACTTTC
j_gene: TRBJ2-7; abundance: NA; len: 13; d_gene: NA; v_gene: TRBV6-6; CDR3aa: CASTTRNSYEQYF; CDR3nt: TGTGCCAGCACTACCAGGAACTCCTACGAGCAGTACTTC